The rows below give T cell receptor beta chains drawn from one sample of a study of T cells in Graves' hyperthyroidism and ophthalmopathy. TCRdb reprocessed the multiplex PCR reads with MiXCR, giving one entry per CDR3 protein. There are about 600,000 distinct CDR3 sequences in the sample; approximately 15% occur only once, and roughly 7% lies in the top ten. The source material was blood. Receptors originate from a young woman with Graves' ophthalmopathy. CDR3s include the opening cysteine and the closing phenylalanine or tryptophan. The D gene is left open where the match is weak. Where a row states a size, it is once, few, many or the class of an expanded clone; other rows omit it.

D gene,V gene,J gene,CDR3 length,clone size,CDR3 protein
NA,TRBV5-4,TRBJ2-2,13,many,CASSPGHTGELFF
TRBD2,TRBV4-1,TRBJ2-2,17,NA,CASSRYMNSGRARELFF
TRBD1,TRBV13,TRBJ2-1,16,NA,CASSPRGDRAGNEQFF
NA,TRBV12-3/TRBV12-4,TRBJ2-7,14,many,CASSLGLGGYEQYF
TRBD1,TRBV19,TRBJ2-7,15,NA,CASSPGQAPSYEQYF
NA,TRBV2,TRBJ2-5,14,many,CASSEGQTQETQYF
NA,TRBV25-1,TRBJ2-1,14,few,CASAGLAEHNEQFF
TRBD2,TRBV5-1,TRBJ2-3,15,many,CASSLVLASTDTQYF
TRBD1,TRBV27,TRBJ1-5,15,many,CASSLTAGGHQPQHF
TRBD1,TRBV13,TRBJ1-1,15,many,CASSLGDTGGREAFF
NA,TRBV11-3,TRBJ2-5,14,many,CASSSPGVQETQYF
TRBD1,TRBV29-1,TRBJ2-7,12,few,CSARDRPYEQYF
NA,TRBV3-1,TRBJ1-1,14,many,CASSQDLGRQEAFF
NA,TRBV7-2,TRBJ1-1,14,many,CASSAGAHYTEAFF
TRBD2,TRBV20-1,TRBJ2-3,15,many,CSARSLAVDLDTQYF
NA,TRBV6-1,TRBJ2-2,14,few,CASRVLGYTGELFF
NA,TRBV2,TRBJ1-2,18,many,CASSENPPPLLLNYGYTF
TRBD1,TRBV30,TRBJ1-3,16,many,CAWGGPGQEVPGVLYF
NA,TRBV19,TRBJ1-6,12,few,CASTIGDLALHF
NA,TRBV9,TRBJ2-5,14,NA,CASSVDAGSETQYF
TRBD2,TRBV20-1,TRBJ2-3,15,many,CSAGEREGVTDTQYF
NA,TRBV7-3,TRBJ2-7,14,many,CASSLTPYSYEQYF
TRBD2,TRBV5-1,TRBJ2-1,16,many,CASSLWWGGRDNEQFF
NA,TRBV3-1,TRBJ2-7,15,many,CASSRRDTLSYEQYF
TRBD1,TRBV30,TRBJ1-2,14,many,CAWSRQGARYGYTF
TRBD1,TRBV28,TRBJ2-5,15,many,CASSTLQGAGETQYF
TRBD1,TRBV11-3,TRBJ2-1,15,many,CASSFRGPDYNEQFF
TRBD1,TRBV7-3,TRBJ2-3,18,few,CASSLHHGQGAKADTQYF
NA,TRBV29-1,TRBJ2-5,15,few,CSVHPPTGRGETQYF
TRBD2,TRBV13,TRBJ2-7,21,NA,CASSPKSSGRGAGGPFYEQYF
TRBD2,TRBV6-2/TRBV6-3,TRBJ2-3,16,NA,CASSYSAGALPDTQYF
TRBD2,TRBV11-3,TRBJ2-1,15,many,CASSFTSGSYNEQFF
TRBD1,TRBV7-9,TRBJ2-3,15,few,CASSRGQGPTDTQYF
TRBD2,TRBV6-5,TRBJ2-7,17,NA,CASSSTSGRAYSYEQYF
NA,TRBV20-1,TRBJ1-4,13,few,CSASRTNNEKLFF
NA,TRBV28,TRBJ2-7,12,many,CASSLRRYEQYF
TRBD2,TRBV13,TRBJ2-7,16,many,CASSPQTSGSKREQYF
NA,TRBV3-1,TRBJ2-1,12,many,CASSQGGLTQFF
NA,TRBV19,TRBJ2-7,14,many,CASSTDKRGYEQYF
TRBD1,TRBV3-1,TRBJ1-2,17,many,CASSPGQGRSINYGYTF
TRBD2,TRBV6-2/TRBV6-3,TRBJ2-2,16,few,CASSRGGTTNTGELFF
TRBD1,TRBV6-1,TRBJ1-3,15,NA,CASQGGGVRGNTIYF
NA,TRBV20-1,TRBJ2-1,16,many,CSFTGTQLSSYNEQFF
NA,TRBV19,TRBJ2-1,16,few,CASSPQAPSSYNEQFF
NA,TRBV20-1,TRBJ2-7,14,NA,CSAFRQGGTHEQYF
TRBD2,TRBV2,TRBJ2-7,16,NA,CASRYRLAGNHNEQYF
NA,TRBV5-6,TRBJ1-2,14,NA,CASTPLGGKYGYTF
TRBD2,TRBV5-4,TRBJ2-1,15,many,CASSLGAGGAKEQFF
NA,TRBV2,TRBJ1-5,16,many,CASSGGREASDQPQHF
TRBD1,TRBV18,TRBJ2-3,16,many,CASSPPRTGGTDTQYF
TRBD1,TRBV28,TRBJ1-2,13,NA,CASSIPDRGGYTF
NA,TRBV6-2/TRBV6-3,TRBJ2-5,13,NA,CASSFGQQETQYF
NA,TRBV7-9,TRBJ2-1,15,NA,CASSLGGTVNNEQFF
TRBD1,TRBV19,TRBJ1-4,15,many,CASSRAGTGDEKLFF
TRBD2,TRBV6-1,TRBJ2-7,14,many,CASQVAGVNYEQYF
NA,TRBV4-3,TRBJ2-4,15,few,CASSQKAGAKNIQYF
NA,TRBV11-3,TRBJ2-3,14,many,CASSLEVGTDTQYF
TRBD1,TRBV6-1,TRBJ1-5,17,many,CASSEVQGAYSNQPQHF
NA,TRBV4-2,TRBJ2-3,17,few,CASSQGDINGREDTQYF